Listed here are 14 T cell receptor beta chains from one sample, sequenced in a study of T cell responses to AZD1222 COVID-19 vaccine. Produced via immunoSEQ multiplex PCR; TCRdb's table is partial and in-frame only. The sample holds more than 120,000 clones, roughly 87% seen once. The specimen was peripheral blood, collected 28 days after the second AZD1222 dose. These receptors all stem from an adult who received the AZD1222 COVID-19 vaccine.

This chain joins TRBV12-3 or TRBV12-4 and TRBJ1-1, with a tentative D call TRBD1 (6 bases). The CDR3 consists of 12 residues. V was shortened by 3 bases and J by 8 bases, with 10 bases between the two germline ends. Here the CDR3 DNA reads TGTGCCAGCAGTTTCCGACAGGAGGAAGCTTTCTTT. This codes for CASSFRQEEAFF.

The chain joins TRBV18 to TRBJ2-3, with D perhaps TRBD2 (5 bases). CDR1 and CDR2 from the germline V gene are KGHSH and LQKENI. Trimming removed 1 base at V and 2 bases at J, with 10 bases between. The CDR3 extends over 15 amino acids. The CDR3 sequence: CASSPLNGDTDTQYF. CDR3 nucleotides: TGTGCCAGCTCACCACTGAACGGGGACACAGATACGCAGTATTTT. Full variable domain (rest looked up from reference TRBV18 and TRBJ2-3): NAGVMQNPRHLVRRRGQEARLRCSPMKGHSHVYWYRQLPEEGLKFMVYLQKENIIDESGMPKERFSAEFPKEGPSILRIQQVVRGDSAAYFCASSPLNGDTDTQYFGPGTRLTVL.

The chain carries TRBV27 and TRBJ1-4, with TRBD1 as a possible D gene (6 bases). CDR1 and CDR2 (germline): MNHEY, SMNVEV (reference sequence). The CDR3 length is 15 residues. V was trimmed by 8 bases and J by 0 bases, leaving 13 bases between them. CDR3 sequence: CASATGITTNEKLFF. CDR3 sequence (DNA): TGTGCCAGCGCTACAGGGATAACAACTAATGAAAAACTGTTTTTT.

The V gene is TRBV24-1, the J gene TRBJ2-7; 8 bases align to TRBD2. CDR3 length: 15 residues. V was pared by 5 bases and J by 2 bases, with 7 bases of the junction left unmatched. The germline gives CDR1 KGHDR, CDR2 SFDVKD. This CDR3 reads CATSGGRPDPYEQYF. DNA of the CDR3: TGTGCCACCAGTGGCGGGAGGCCCGATCCCTACGAGCAGTACTTC.

J is TRBJ1-5 and V is TRBV18; D is perhaps TRBD1 (5 bases). Trimming removed 3 bases at V and 0 bases at J, with 15 bases between. CDR1 and CDR2 from the germline V gene are KGHSH and LQKENI. The CDR3 has 17 residues. DNA for the CDR3: TGTGCCAGCTCACCGCCGGGACCCCGGTTTAGCAATCAGCCCCAGCATTTT. Its translation is CASSPPGPRFSNQPQHF.

The chain is built from TRBV9 and TRBJ1-3; D call uncertain. Germline CDR1 is SGDLS and CDR2 is YYNGEE. The length of the CDR3 is 15 residues. Trimming removed 0 bases from V and 0 bases from J, with 7 bases in between. CDR3 nucleotide sequence: TGTGCCAGCAGCGTAGGGGCAGCCTCTGGAAACACCATATATTTT. Residues: CASSVGAASGNTIYF.

The rearrangement uses TRBV25-1 and TRBJ2-5, with TRBD2 matching over 7 bases. The CDR3 sequence is 14 residues long. The junction had 8 bases not matched to a gene; V was cut back by 8 bases and J by 2 bases. Germline CDR1 reads MGHDK; CDR2 reads SYGVNS. This chain's CDR3 is CASAPPGGQETQYF. Written as DNA, the CDR3 is TGTGCCAGCGCTCCCCCGGGGGGTCAAGAGACCCAGTACTTC.

This clone was counted between two and nine times. This chain connects TRBV7-9 to TRBJ2-7; possibly TRBD1 for D (6 bases). The V and J ends lost 5 bases and 6 bases respectively, with 11 bases between them. The CDR3 has 12 residues. Germline CDR1 reads SEHNR; CDR2 reads FQNEAQ (reference sequence). The CDR3 nucleotides read TGTGCCAGCAGCGTGGGGGCGTTCGAGCAGTACTTC. Its protein product is CASSVGAFEQYF.

This clone appeared a few times. The genes are TRBV19 and TRBJ1-1; D call uncertain. Trimming removed 0 bases at V and 1 base at J, with 6 bases between. This CDR3 comprises 14 residues. Germline V gene sequence: CDR1 LNHDA, CDR2 SQIVND (reference sequence). The CDR3 bases are TGTGCCAGTAGTATAGATGGAAGGAACACTGAAGCTTTCTTT. This gives the protein CASSIDGRNTEAFF.

The gene calls are TRBV3-1 (or the pseudogene TRBV3-2) and TRBJ1-4; D might be TRBD1 (5 bases). The CDR3 sequence is 18 residues long. V gave up 4 bases and J gave up 0 bases, with 18 bases separating them. CDR1 LGHDT and CDR2 YNNKEL come from the germline V gene (reference sequence). This CDR3 is CASSLGAGKIATNEKLFF. CDR3 DNA sequence: TGTGCCAGCAGCCTCGGGGCAGGGAAAATTGCAACTAATGAAAAACTGTTTTTT.

This chain links TRBV7-3 with TRBJ1-3, with D hard to call. Germline V CDR1 and CDR2: SGHTA, FQGTGA. The germline V and J ends were trimmed by 6 bases and 4 bases, with 10 bases remaining between them. The CDR3 length is 13 residues. CDR3 residues: CASSVGMGNTIYF. The CDR3 DNA follows: TGTGCCAGCAGTGTAGGGATGGGAAACACCATATATTTT.

The V gene is TRBV6-6, the J gene TRBJ2-3; no definite D call. Germline CDR1 MNHNY, CDR2 SVGAGI (reference sequence). Trimming pared 0 bases from V and 2 bases from J, leaving 3 bases between. The CDR3 contains 13 residues. This CDR3 is CASSYSNTDTQYF. Here the CDR3 DNA reads TGTGCCAGCAGTTACTCGAACACAGATACGCAGTATTTT.

The chain has TRBV18 and TRBJ2-7; 7 nucleotides match TRBD2. The V segment lost 6 bases and the J segment 7 bases; nucleotides outside the gene matches: 9. The germline CDR1 and CDR2 sequences are KGHSH and LQKENI. The CDR3 extends over 13 amino acids. In DNA form, the CDR3 reads TGTGCCAGCTCTCTTCCGGGACTAAGAGAGCAGTACTTC. It translates to CASSLPGLREQYF.

This clone was counted many times. The chain is built from TRBV11-3 and TRBJ1-2; the D gene is possibly TRBD1 (5 bases). V was trimmed by 5 bases and J by 8 bases, leaving 15 bases between them. Germline V gene lookup returns CDR1 SGHNT and CDR2 YENEEA. The CDR3 is 13 residues long. CDR3 sequence reads: CASSPQGNGGYTF. DNA of the CDR3: TGTGCCAGCAGCCCCCAGGGAAACGGAGGCTACACCTTC.